These 5 T cell receptor beta chains were sequenced from one sample in a study of shared clonotypes between healthy human individuals. Terminally differentiated effector memory CD45RA+ cells were left out of the naive CD8 fraction, which was CD45RO-negative and positively selected for CCR7. Clones were read by immunoSEQ multiplex PCR, and TCRdb kept only the in-frame ones, dropping some. The table has roughly 890,000 clones, around 92% seen once. Sequenced material: naive CD8+ T cells sorted from blood. The source is a man aged 25 to 45 in good health.

This chain links TRBV6-1 with TRBJ2-7; D is perhaps TRBD1 or TRBD2 (5 bases each). CDR3 length: 14 residues. Germline-derived CDR1 and CDR2 are MNHNS and SASEGT. Deletions cut 3 bases from V and 3 bases from J, with 12 bases between. DNA for the CDR3: TGTGCCAGCAGTGACATCAGGGAGAACTACGAGCAGTACTTC. It yields the protein CASSDIRENYEQYF.

V gene TRBV14 combines with J gene TRBJ1-1, with 7 bases that match TRBD1. The CDR3 runs 15 residues. The germline CDR1 and CDR2 sequences are SGHDN and FVKESK. V was clipped by 3 bases and J by 1 base; unmatched bases: 5. DNA of the CDR3: TGTGCCAGCAGCCATTTACAGGGGCGGAACACTGAAGCTTTCTTT. It translates to CASSHLQGRNTEAFF.

This chain's CDR3 is CASSNPGTGDYEQYF. The CDR3 nucleotides are TGTGCCAGCAGTAACCCCGGGACAGGAGACTACGAGCAGTACTTC. The rearrangement links TRBV6-5 to TRBJ2-7; TRBD1 matches 8 bases. The germline CDR1 and CDR2 sequences are MNHEY and SVGAGI. V shed 5 bases and J 3 bases; nucleotides not matched to a gene: 9. The CDR3 runs 15 residues.

In the case of this clone: In the same sample, other DNA sequences code for this CDR3. V is TRBV6-5 and J is TRBJ2-1; TRBD2 agrees at 7 bases. The CDR3 totals 13 residues. CDR1 is MNHEY and CDR2 is SVGAGI in the germline V gene. V trimming: 0 bases; J trimming: 8 bases; junction bases outside the gene matches: 1. CDR3 in amino acids: CASSYSGGYEQFF. The DNA of the CDR3 is TGTGCCAGCAGTTACTCGGGGGGGTATGAGCAGTTCTTC.

The V gene is TRBV5-6, the J gene TRBJ1-2, with TRBD1 identical over 7 bases. CDR3 length equals 18 residues. Germline CDR1 is SGHDT and CDR2 is YYEEEE. V lost 1 base to trimming and J lost 2 bases; unmatched junction nucleotides: 14. CDR3 coding DNA: TGTGCCAGCAGCTTGCTAACCCTAACAGGGGCGAAAAACTATGGCTACACCTTC. Encoded protein: CASSLLTLTGAKNYGYTF.